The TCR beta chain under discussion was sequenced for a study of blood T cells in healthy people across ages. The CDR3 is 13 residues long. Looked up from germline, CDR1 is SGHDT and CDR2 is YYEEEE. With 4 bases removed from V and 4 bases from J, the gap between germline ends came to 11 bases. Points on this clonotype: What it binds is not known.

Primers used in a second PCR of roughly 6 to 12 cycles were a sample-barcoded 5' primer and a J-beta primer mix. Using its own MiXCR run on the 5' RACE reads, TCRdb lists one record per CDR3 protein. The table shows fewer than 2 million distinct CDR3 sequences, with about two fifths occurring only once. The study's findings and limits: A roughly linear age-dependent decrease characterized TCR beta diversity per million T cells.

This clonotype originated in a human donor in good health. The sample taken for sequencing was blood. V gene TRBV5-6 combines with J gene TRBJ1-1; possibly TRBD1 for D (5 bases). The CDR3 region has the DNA TGTGCCAGCAGCGCAGGGATGAGCACTGAAGCTTTCTTT. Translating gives CASSAGMSTEAFF. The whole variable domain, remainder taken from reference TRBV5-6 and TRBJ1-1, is DAGVTQSPTHLIKTRGQQVTLRCSPKSGHDTVSWYQQALGQGPQFIFQYYEEEERQRGNFPDRFSGHQFPNYSSELNVNALLLGDSALYLCASSAGMSTEAFFGQGTRLTVV.